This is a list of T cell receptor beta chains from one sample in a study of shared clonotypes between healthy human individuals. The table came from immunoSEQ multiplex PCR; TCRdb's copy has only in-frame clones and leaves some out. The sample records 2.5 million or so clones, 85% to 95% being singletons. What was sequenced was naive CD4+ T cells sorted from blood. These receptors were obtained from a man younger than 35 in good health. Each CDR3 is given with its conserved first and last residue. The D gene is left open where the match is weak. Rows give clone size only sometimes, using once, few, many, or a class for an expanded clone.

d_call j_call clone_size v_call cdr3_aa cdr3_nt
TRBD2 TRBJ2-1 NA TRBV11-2 CASSRDYSYNEQFF TGTGCCAGCAGTCGGGACTACTCCTACAATGAGCAGTTCTTC
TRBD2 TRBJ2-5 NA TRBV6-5 CASSYVRGVYETQYF TGTGCCAGCAGTTACGTGCGGGGGGTATATGAGACCCAGTACTTC
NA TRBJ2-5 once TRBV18 CASSRGLSETQYF TGTGCCAGCTCACGCGGACTCAGCGAGACCCAGTACTTC
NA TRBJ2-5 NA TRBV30 CAWSVLGNF TGTGCCTGGAGTGTATTGGGCAACTTC
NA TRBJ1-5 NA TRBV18 CASSPKGSSNQPQHF TGTGCCAGCTCACCAAAGGGGTCTAGCAATCAGCCCCAGCATTTT
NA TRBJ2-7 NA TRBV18 CASSPGRNYYEQYF TGTGCCAGCTCCCCAGGACGGAATTACTACGAGCAGTACTTC
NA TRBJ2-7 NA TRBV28 CASSSQGLPYEQYF TGTGCCAGCAGTTCACAGGGACTCCCCTACGAGCAGTACTTC
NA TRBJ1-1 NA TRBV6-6 CASSTYLGENTEAFF TGTGCCAGCAGTACATATCTAGGGGAGAACACTGAAGCTTTCTTT
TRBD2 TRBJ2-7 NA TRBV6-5 CASSTGGDYYEQYF TGTGCCAGCAGTACCGGCGGGGACTACTACGAGCAGTACTTC
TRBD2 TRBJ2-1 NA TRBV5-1 CASSAGTSGSNEQFF TGCGCCAGCAGCGCCGGGACTAGCGGGAGTAATGAGCAGTTCTTC
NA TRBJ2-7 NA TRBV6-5 CASRARNYEQYF TGTGCCAGCAGGGCCAGAAACTACGAGCAGTACTTC
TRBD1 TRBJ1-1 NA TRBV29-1 CSVSTGRNTEAFF TGCAGCGTGTCGACAGGGCGGAACACTGAAGCTTTCTTT
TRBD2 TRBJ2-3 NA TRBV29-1 CSVKTSRFRDTQYF TGCAGCGTTAAGACTAGCAGATTCAGAGATACGCAGTATTTT
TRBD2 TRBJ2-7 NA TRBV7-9 CASSLTSGSLNEQYF TGTGCCAGCAGCTTGACTAGCGGGAGTCTAAACGAGCAGTACTTC
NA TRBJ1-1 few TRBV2 CASSDTGGTEAFF TGTGCCAGCAGCGACACAGGTGGAACTGAAGCTTTCTTT
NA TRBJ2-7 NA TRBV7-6 CASSLDQTASWYF TGTGCCAGCAGCTTAGATCAGACAGCTAGTTGGTACTTC
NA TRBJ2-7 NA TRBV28 CASSPNIYEQYF TGTGCCAGCAGCCCTAATATCTACGAGCAGTACTTC
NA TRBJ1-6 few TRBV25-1 CASSELGDFGSPLHF TGTGCCAGCAGTGAATTAGGGGATTTCGGTTCACCCCTCCACTTT
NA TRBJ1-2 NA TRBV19 CASSMISYGYTF TGTGCCAGTAGTATGATCAGCTATGGCTACACCTTC
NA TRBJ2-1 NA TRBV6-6 CASATRGLTIYEQFF TGTGCCAGCGCAACACGGGGGCTTACAATCTATGAGCAGTTCTTC
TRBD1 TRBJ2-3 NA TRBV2 CASSVQGTRTDTQYF TGTGCCAGCAGTGTACAGGGGACCCGCACAGATACGCAGTATTTT
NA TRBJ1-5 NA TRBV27 CASSLAGISNQPQHF TGTGCCAGCAGTCTCGCGGGCATTAGCAATCAGCCCCAGCATTTT
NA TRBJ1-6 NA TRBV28 CATGSPGNSPLHF TGTGCTACCGGGTCACCCGGTAATTCACCCCTCCACTTT
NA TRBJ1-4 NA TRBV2 CASSEEADSLMKKLFF TGTGCCAGCAGTGAGGAGGCCGATTCCTTGATGAAAAAACTGTTTTTT
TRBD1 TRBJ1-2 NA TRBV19 CASSTRQGARNYGYTF TGTGCCAGTAGTACCAGACAGGGGGCGAGGAACTATGGCTACACCTTC
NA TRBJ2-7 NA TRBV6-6 CASSNLSGEQYF TGTGCCAGCAGTAATTTGAGCGGCGAGCAGTACTTC
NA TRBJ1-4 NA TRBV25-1 CASSDWHTNEKLFF TGTGCCAGCAGTGATTGGCACACGAATGAAAAACTGTTTTTT
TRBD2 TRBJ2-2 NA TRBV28 CASSWASGGSGELFF TGTGCCAGCAGTTGGGCTAGCGGGGGATCCGGGGAGCTGTTTTTT
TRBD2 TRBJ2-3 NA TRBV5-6 CASSLVSSGASTDTQYF TGTGCCAGCAGCTTGGTAAGCAGCGGGGCTAGCACAGATACGCAGTATTTT
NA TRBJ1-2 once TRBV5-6 CASSSLQLEQGGYGYTF TGTGCCAGCAGTTCACTCCAGCTTGAACAGGGAGGATATGGCTACACCTTC
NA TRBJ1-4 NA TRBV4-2 CASSQPELAPQKLFF TGTGCCAGCAGCCAACCCGAGCTAGCCCCCCAAAAACTGTTTTTT
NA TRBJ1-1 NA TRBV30 CAWLGHTNTEAFF TGTGCCTGGTTGGGACACACGAACACTGAAGCTTTCTTC
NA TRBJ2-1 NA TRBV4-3 CASSRASWVNEQFF TGCGCCAGCAGCCGGGCTAGCTGGGTGAATGAGCAGTTCTTC
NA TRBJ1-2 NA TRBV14 CASSLRTVNNYGYTF TGTGCCAGCAGCCTTCGGACAGTAAATAACTATGGCTACACCTTC
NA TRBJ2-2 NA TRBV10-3 CAISESRTGELFF TGTGCCATCAGTGAGTCGAGAACCGGGGAGCTGTTTTTT
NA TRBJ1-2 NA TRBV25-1 CASVTYRAGLNYGYTF TGTGCCAGTGTTACATACCGGGCAGGCCTTAACTATGGCTACACCTTC
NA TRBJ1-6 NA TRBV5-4 CASSLSPSSYNSPLHF TGTGCCAGCAGCTTGTCACCTAGCTCCTATAATTCACCCCTCCACTTT
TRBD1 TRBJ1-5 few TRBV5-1 CASSLAGQVNQPQHF TGCGCCAGCAGCTTGGCGGGACAGGTCAATCAGCCCCAGCATTTT
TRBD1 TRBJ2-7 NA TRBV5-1 CASSEPGQGSYEQYF TGCGCCAGCAGCGAACCGGGACAGGGATCCTACGAGCAGTACTTC
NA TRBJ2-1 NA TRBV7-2 CASSLGAGYYNEQFF TGTGCCAGCAGCTTAGGGGCGGGGTACTACAATGAGCAGTTCTTC
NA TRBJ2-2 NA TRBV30 CAWSVSRLTGELFF TGTGCCTGGAGTGTAAGCCGGCTCACCGGGGAGCTGTTTTTT
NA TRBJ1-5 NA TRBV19 CASQEGLRGSQPQHF TGTGCCAGTCAAGAGGGTCTTAGGGGGAGCCAGCCCCAGCATTTT
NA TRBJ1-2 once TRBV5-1 CASSFMTVNNYGYTF TGCGCCAGCAGCTTCATGACAGTAAATAACTATGGCTACACCTTC
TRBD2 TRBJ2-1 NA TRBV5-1 CASSSALLAGFYNEQFF TGCGCCAGCAGCTCCGCCTTACTAGCGGGGTTCTACAATGAGCAGTTCTTC
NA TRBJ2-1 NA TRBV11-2 CASSLTRGSNEQFF TGTGCCAGCAGCTTGACTAGAGGTTCCAATGAGCAGTTCTTC
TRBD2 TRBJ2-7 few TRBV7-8 CASSLAQGSGGRGQYF TGTGCCAGCAGCTTAGCCCAGGGTAGCGGGGGGAGAGGGCAGTACTTC